This entry concerns a single T cell receptor beta chain. Its antigen has not been determined. Base qualities were left out, and no much larger clone turns up one base away. Sequenced on an Illumina NovaSeq 6000. TCR cDNA was synthesized by 5'RACE template switching, through which a universal primer site and unique molecular identifiers were introduced. Priming of cDNA synthesis was performed from both the TCR alpha and TCR beta constant segments. Two PCR steps were used to amplify libraries, with sample barcodes and sequencing adapters being added in the second step. Sequencing of the libraries was done on either Illumina HiSeq 2500 (2x100 bp) or NovaSeq (2x150 bp). Under the source paper's analysis protocol: MIGEC handled demultiplexing of reads and collapsing into UMI consensus sequences, while MiXCR performed V(D)J alignment. Vaccine-responding clonotypes were defined with edgeR using replicate PBMC samples, requiring FDR below 0.01 and a log2 fold change above 5 up to day 15. CD4 or CD8 identity was assigned to each bulk clonotype according to whether the clonotype was present at higher abundance in the sequenced CD4 repertoire or the sequenced CD8 repertoire. The public reads were reprocessed in TCRdb via fastp at Q25 and MiXCR, keeping in-frame beta chains. Records with the same CDR3 protein are collapsed into one entry carrying the most frequent genes and DNA. Here the V and J calls rest on TCRdb's processing, not on the authors' analysis. The sample table lists some 200,000 distinct CDR3 sequences, approximately 3.2% of them with a count of one. Less than 3.5% of the sample rests with the top ten.

The entry originates in a study of T cells after yellow fever vaccination (dated by TCRdb to the late 2010s). With regard to the full study: The SMART-Seq v4 Ultra Low Input RNA kit was used to prepare libraries from fractions with low cell numbers. Bulk TCR alpha and beta repertoires were sequenced longitudinally to track T-cell clones before and after primary and booster YFV17D yellow fever vaccination. Two healthy male donors made up the cohort, one aged 18 to 29 years and the other aged 30 to 40 years. Bulk PBMC replicates and cell subsets were isolated from blood drawn at multiple timepoints before and after both primary and secondary immunization. The investigation overall reported the following: A small fraction of clonotypes showed up in both the CD4 and CD8 compartments, probably as a result of convergent recombination. Computational filtering was needed because FACS-sorted repertoires could contain abundant contaminating clonotypes from the bulk population. Only a couple of donors were included in the study, so the extent to which the findings can be generalized is limited. Most clones expanded after primary vaccination (roughly 96% of CD4 and 70% to 90% of CD8) were re-detected after the booster, suggesting that broad memory maintenance occurred. Compared with the primary T-cell response, the secondary T-cell response was weaker but faster, peaking on day 5 rather than day 15.

V is pared back by 2 bases and J by 1 base, with 5 bases lying between the germline termini. Taken from the germline V gene, the CDR1 and CDR2 loops are KGHSH and LQKENI. Inclusive of the bounding cysteine and phenylalanine, the CDR3 is 13 residues long. Only CDR3 DNA remains: 39 bases, in frame from the first base. The treatment or condition label, as the study defines it: live attenuated yellow fever vaccine strain. A standard Ficoll-Paque protocol was used to isolate PBMCs from peripheral blood. Dynabeads CD4 and CD8 positive selection kits were used to isolate the CD4 and CD8 T-cell fractions. TriZol was used to extract RNA from bulk PBMCs, CD4 and CD8 fractions, and dextramer-positive and dextramer-negative fractions.

The sequencing used CD4+ T cells sorted from PBMCs, collected 10 days after the yellow fever booster vaccination. The chain is assembled from TRBV18 and TRBJ1-2, with no confident D gene call. The sequence was collected from a man younger than 35 who received the YFV17D yellow fever vaccine. The DNA reads TGTGCCAGCTCACCAGAGGGTAACTATGGCTACACCTTC. It translates to CASSPEGNYGYTF.